Detailed here is one T cell receptor (beta chain). Its antigen is unknown. V was trimmed by 0 bases and J by 8 bases, leaving 14 bases between them. CDR3 length equals 14 residues. Germline V gene sequence: CDR1 SGHRS, CDR2 YFSETQ. Sequencing used immunoSEQ multiplex PCR; TCRdb keeps in-frame clones, though not all of them. The sample has approximately 160,000 clones, around 94% seen once. This entry belongs to a study of T cell responses to AZD1222 COVID-19 vaccine. Background on the study: Second doses at about 4 or about 12 weeks were pooled.

Overall study results and limits: At baseline, just a handful of AZD1222 recipients tested seropositive. Spike-specific TCR breadth and depth grew following two AZD1222 doses. Dominant CD4 TCR responses targeted spike regions 160-218 and 743-854.

The clonotype originates from an adult in good health. Sample: peripheral blood, taken on day 0 of AZD1222 vaccination. The J gene is TRBJ1-2, the V gene TRBV5-1, with a tentative D call TRBD1 (6 bases). The CDR3: CASSLVAGERGYTF. The DNA of the CDR3 is TGCGCCAGCAGCTTGGTGGCAGGGGAGAGAGGCTACACCTTC.